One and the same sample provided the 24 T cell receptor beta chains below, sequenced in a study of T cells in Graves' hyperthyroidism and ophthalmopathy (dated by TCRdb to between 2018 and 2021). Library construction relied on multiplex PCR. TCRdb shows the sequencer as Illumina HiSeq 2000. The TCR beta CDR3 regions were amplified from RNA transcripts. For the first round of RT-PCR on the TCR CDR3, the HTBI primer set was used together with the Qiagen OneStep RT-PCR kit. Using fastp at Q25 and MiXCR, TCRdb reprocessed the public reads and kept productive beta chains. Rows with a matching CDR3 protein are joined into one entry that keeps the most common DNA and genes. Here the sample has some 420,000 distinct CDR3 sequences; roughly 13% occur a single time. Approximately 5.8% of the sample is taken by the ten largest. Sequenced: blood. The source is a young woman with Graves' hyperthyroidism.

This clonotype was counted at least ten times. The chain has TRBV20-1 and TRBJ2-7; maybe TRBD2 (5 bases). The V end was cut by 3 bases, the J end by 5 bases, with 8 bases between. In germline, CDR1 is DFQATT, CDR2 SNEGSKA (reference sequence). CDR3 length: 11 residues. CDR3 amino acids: CSASGKNEQYF. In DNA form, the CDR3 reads TGCAGTGCTAGCGGGAAAAACGAGCAGTACTTC.

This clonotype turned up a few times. The CDR3 region is CASSQVASGSTDTQYF. DNA of the CDR3: TGTGCCAGCAGCCAAGTCGCTAGCGGAAGCACAGATACGCAGTATTTT. V gene TRBV3-1 combines with J gene TRBJ2-3, with 7 bases lining up with TRBD2. J gave up 0 bases and V 1 base, and 4 bases lay outside the gene matches. Germline V CDR1 and CDR2: LGHDT, YNNKEL (reference sequence). The CDR3 loop spans 16 amino acids.

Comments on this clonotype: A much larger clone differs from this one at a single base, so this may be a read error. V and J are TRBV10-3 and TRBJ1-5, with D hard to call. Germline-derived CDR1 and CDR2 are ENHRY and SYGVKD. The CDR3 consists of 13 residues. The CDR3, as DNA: TGTGTCATCGCAGGTTATAGCAATCAGCCCCAGCATTTT. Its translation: CVIAGYSNQPQHF.

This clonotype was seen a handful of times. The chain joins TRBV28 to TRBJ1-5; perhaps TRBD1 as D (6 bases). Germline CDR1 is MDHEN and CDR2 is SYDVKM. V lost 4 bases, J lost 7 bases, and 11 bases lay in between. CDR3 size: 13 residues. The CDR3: CASSSRGVQPQHF. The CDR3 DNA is TGTGCCAGCAGTTCCAGGGGTGTCCAGCCCCAGCATTTT.

The CDR3 DNA is TGTGCCAGCAGTTCTAGCATTGTTAGCACAGATACGCAGTATTTT. Amino acid sequence: CASSSSIVSTDTQYF. The V and J genes are TRBV28 and TRBJ2-3, with a tentative D call TRBD2 (5 bases). CDR1 and CDR2 (germline): MDHEN, SYDVKM. Trimming removed 4 bases at V and 0 bases at J, with 11 bases between. The CDR3 loop spans 15 amino acids. Full variable domain (remainder filled in from reference TRBV28 and TRBJ2-3): DVKVTQSSRYLVKRTGEKVFLECVQDMDHENMFWYRQDPGLGLRLIYFSYDVKMKEKGDIPEGYSVSREKKERFSLILESASTNQTSMYLCASSSSIVSTDTQYFGPGTRLTVL.

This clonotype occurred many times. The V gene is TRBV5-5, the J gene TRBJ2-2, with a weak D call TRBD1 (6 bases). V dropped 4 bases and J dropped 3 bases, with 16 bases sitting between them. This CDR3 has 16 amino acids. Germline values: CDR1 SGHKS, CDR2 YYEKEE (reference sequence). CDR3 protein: CASSPAVGAHTGELFF. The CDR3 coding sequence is TGTGCCAGCAGCCCGGCGGTGGGGGCGCACACCGGGGAGCTGTTTTTT.

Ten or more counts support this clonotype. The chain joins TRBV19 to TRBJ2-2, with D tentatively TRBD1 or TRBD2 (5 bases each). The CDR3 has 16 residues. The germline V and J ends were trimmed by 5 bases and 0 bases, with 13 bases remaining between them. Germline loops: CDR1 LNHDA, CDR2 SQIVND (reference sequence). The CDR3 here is CASSVGGRSNTGELFF. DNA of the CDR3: TGTGCCAGTAGTGTTGGGGGACGGTCGAACACCGGGGAGCTGTTTTTT.

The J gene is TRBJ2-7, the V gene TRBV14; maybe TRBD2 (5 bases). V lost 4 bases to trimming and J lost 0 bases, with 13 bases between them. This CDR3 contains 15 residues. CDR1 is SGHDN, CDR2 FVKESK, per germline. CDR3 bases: TGTGCCAGCAGCCCCACAAGAGGAGGCTCCTACGAGCAGTACTTC. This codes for CASSPTRGGSYEQYF.

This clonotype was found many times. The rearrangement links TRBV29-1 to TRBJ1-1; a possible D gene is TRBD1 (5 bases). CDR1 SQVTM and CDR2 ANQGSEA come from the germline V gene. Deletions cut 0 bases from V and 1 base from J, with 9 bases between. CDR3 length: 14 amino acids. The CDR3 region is CSVEDWQGNTEAFF. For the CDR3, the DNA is TGCAGCGTTGAAGATTGGCAGGGGAACACTGAAGCTTTCTTT.

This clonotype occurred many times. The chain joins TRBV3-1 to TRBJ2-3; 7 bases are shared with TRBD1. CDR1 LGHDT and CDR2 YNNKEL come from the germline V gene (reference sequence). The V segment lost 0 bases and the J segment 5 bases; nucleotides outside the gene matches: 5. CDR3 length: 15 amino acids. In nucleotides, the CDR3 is TGTGCCAGCAGCCAAGATCCACAGGGGATAGATACGCAGTATTTT. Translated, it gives CASSQDPQGIDTQYF.

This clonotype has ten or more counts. In DNA form, the CDR3 reads TGCAGTGCTAGTTCTGAGCGTCGCACAGATACGCAGTATTTT. It is translated as CSASSERRTDTQYF. The chain couples TRBV20-1 to TRBJ2-3; D remains unclear. Germline CDR1 is DFQATT and CDR2 is SNEGSKA (reference sequence). The CDR3 covers 14 residues. V was shortened by 3 bases and J by 1 base, with 11 bases between the two germline ends.

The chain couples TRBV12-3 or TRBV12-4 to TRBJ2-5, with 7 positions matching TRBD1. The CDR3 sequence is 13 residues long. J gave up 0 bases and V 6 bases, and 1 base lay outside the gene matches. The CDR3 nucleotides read TGTGCCAGCAGAGGACAGGACCAAGAGACCCAGTACTTC. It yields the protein CASRGQDQETQYF.

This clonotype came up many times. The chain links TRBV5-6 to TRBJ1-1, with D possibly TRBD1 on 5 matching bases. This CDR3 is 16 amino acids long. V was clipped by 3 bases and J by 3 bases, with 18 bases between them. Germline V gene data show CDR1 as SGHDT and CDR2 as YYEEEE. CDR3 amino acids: CASSSSFGWGDTEAFF. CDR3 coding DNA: TGTGCCAGCAGCTCGTCCTTCGGGTGGGGGGACACTGAAGCTTTCTTT.

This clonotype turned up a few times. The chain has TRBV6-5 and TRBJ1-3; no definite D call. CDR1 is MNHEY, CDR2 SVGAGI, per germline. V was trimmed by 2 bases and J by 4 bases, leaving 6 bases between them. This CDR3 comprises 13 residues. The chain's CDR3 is CASSYDMGNTIYF. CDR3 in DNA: TGTGCCAGCAGTTACGACATGGGAAACACCATATATTTT.

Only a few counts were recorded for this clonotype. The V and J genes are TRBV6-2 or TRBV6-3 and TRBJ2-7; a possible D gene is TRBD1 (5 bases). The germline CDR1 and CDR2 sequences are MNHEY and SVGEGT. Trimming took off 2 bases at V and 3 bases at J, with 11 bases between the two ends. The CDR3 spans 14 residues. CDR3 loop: CASSYLDRFYEQYF. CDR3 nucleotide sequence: TGTGCCAGCAGTTACCTCGACAGATTCTACGAGCAGTACTTC.

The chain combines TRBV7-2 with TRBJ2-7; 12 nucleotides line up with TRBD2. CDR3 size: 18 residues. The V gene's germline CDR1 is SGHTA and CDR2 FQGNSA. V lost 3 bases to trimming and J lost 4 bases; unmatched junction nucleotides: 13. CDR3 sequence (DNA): TGTGCCAGCAGCTTCACAGGGACTAGCGGGCACACGGGGTACGAGCAGTACTTC. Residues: CASSFTGTSGHTGYEQYF.

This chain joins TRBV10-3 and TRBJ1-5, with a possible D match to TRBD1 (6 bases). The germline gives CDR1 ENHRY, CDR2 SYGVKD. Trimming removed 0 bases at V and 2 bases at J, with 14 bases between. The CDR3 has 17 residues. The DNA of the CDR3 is TGTGCCATCAGTGAGTCTGGGACAAATTTCGGCAATCAGCCCCAGCATTTT. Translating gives CAISESGTNFGNQPQHF.

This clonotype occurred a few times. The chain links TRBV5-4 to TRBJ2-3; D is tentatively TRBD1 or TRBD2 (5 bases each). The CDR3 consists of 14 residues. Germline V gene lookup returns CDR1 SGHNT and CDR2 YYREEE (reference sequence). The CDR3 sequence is CAINWDLATDTQYF. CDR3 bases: TGTGCTATAAACTGGGACCTAGCCACAGATACGCAGTATTTT.

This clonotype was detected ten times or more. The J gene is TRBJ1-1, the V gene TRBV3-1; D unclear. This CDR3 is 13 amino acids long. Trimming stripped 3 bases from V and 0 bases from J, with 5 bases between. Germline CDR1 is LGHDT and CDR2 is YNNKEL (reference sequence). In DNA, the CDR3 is TGTGCCAGCAGCCACCACATGAACACTGAAGCTTTCTTT. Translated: CASSHHMNTEAFF.

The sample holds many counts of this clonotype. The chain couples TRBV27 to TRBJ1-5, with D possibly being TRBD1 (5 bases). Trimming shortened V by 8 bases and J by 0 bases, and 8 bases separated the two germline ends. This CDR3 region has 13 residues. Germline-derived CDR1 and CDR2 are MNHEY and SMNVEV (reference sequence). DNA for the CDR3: TGTGCCAGCGGGGCGGCTAGCAATCAGCCCCAGCATTTT. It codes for CASGAASNQPQHF.

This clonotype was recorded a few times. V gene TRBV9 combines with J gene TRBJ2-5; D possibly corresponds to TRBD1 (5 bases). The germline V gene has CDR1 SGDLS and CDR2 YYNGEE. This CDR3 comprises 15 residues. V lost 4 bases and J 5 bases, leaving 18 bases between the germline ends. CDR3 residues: CASSPRPQGGETQYF. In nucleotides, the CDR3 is TGTGCCAGCAGCCCCCGACCCCAGGGTGGCGAGACCCAGTACTTC.

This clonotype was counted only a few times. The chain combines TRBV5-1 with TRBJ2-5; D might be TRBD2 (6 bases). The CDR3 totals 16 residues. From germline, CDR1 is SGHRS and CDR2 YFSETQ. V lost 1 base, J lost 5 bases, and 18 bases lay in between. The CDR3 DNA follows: TGCGCCAGCAGCTTGAGTTTTAGCGGAGCAAGCGAGACCCAGTACTTC. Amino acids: CASSLSFSGASETQYF.

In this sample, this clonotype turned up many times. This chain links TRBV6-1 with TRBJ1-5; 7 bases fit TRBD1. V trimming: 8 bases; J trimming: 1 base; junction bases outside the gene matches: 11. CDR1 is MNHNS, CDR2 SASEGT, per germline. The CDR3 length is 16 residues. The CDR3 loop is CASGGGQLGSNQPQHF. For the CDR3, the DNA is TGTGCCAGCGGGGGGGGACAGCTCGGCAGCAATCAGCCCCAGCATTTT.

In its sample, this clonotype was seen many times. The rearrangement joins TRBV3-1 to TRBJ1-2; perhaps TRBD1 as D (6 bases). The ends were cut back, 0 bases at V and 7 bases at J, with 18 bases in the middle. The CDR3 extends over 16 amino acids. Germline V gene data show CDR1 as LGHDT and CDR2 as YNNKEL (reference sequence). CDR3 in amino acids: CASSQDWGRGPTGYTF. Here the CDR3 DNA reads TGTGCCAGCAGCCAAGATTGGGGCAGGGGTCCCACTGGCTACACCTTC.